Below, 2 T cell receptor beta chains from the same sample are listed, as sequenced in a study of blood T cell repertoires in COVID-19. Assay: immunoSEQ multiplex PCR; the TCRdb copy retains only in-frame clones and omits some. The table records some 100,000 clones, more than 70% of them present only once. The sample was peripheral blood. These receptor sequences come from a human donor in a cohort sampled during active COVID-19.

The chain recombines TRBV2 with TRBJ2-7; a weak D match, TRBD2 (6 bases). The CDR3 sequence is 12 residues long. The germline V gene encodes CDR1 SNHLY and CDR2 FYNNEI. Trimming shortened V by 6 bases and J by 1 base, and 7 bases separated the two germline ends. In nucleotides, the CDR3 is TGTGCCAGCAGGGCGGGATCCTACGAGCAGTACTTC. It is translated as CASRAGSYEQYF.

The V call is TRBV7-8, the J call TRBJ1-2; 7 bases match TRBD1. This CDR3 has 13 residues. CDR1 is SGHVS, CDR2 FQNEAQ, per germline. Trimming at V came to 5 bases and at J to 4 bases, leaving 4 bases not matched to a gene. The CDR3 loop reads CASSPRDSYGYTF. The CDR3 DNA reads as TGTGCCAGCAGCCCTCGGGACAGCTATGGCTACACCTTC.